This T cell receptor (beta chain) was identified in a study of human T cells and chemical hapten exposure. At the level of the study: A roughly 2 cm by roughly 2 cm inner upper arm patch received 2% DPC for sensitization.

Time point of the sample: patch test 1, 2 weeks after DPC sensitization. Treatment defined: therapeutic diphenylcyclopropenone sensitization with weekly scalp DPC. V lost 0 bases, J lost 0 bases, and 13 bases lay in between. The CDR3 is 16 residues long. Per germline, CDR1 SGDLS and CDR2 YYNGEE. TCRdb re-analysed the RACE reads in MiXCR, keeping a single row per CDR3 protein. The repertoire includes about 340,000 distinct CDR3 sequences, around 6.9% of them detected once, and roughly 8% sits in the top ten. The clonotype originates from a woman aged 18-29 years with alopecia areata. Some clones in this sample may be carry-over from other donors' samples. Sequenced here: whole blood, sampled in connection with sensitization to the hapten diphenylcyclopropenone (DPC). The genes are TRBV9 and TRBJ2-7; D not certain. The CDR3 is CASSVGVDVASYEQYF. CDR3 bases: TGTGCCAGCAGCGTAGGGGTCGATGTGGCCTCCTACGAGCAGTACTTC.